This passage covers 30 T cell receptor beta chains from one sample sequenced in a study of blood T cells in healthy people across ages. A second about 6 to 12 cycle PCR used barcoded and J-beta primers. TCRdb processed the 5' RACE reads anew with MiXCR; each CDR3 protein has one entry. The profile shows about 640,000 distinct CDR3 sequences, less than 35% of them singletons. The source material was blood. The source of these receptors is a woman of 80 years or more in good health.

CDR3 DNA sequence: TGTGCCAGCAGCTCTTTAGGGGGACCTAGCAATCAGCCCCAGCATTTT. Translated, it gives CASSSLGGPSNQPQHF. V gene TRBV5-6 combines with J gene TRBJ1-5, with D tentatively TRBD1 (6 bases). Germline CDR1 reads SGHDT; CDR2 reads YYEEEE. The CDR3 sequence is 16 residues long. Trimming left V 3 bases short and J 0 bases short, with 13 bases between.

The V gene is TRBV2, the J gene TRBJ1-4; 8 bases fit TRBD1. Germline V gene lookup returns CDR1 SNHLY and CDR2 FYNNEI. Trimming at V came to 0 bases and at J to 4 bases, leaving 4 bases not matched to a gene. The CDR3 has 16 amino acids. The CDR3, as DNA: TGTGCCAGCAGTGAAGCCAGGGGGCCCCTTAATGAAAAACTGTTTTTT. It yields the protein CASSEARGPLNEKLFF.

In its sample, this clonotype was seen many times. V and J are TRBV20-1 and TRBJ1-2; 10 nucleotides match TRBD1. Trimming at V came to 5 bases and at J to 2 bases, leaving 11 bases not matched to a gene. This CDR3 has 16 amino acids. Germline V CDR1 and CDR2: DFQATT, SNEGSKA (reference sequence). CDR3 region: CSALTLDRGRNYGYTF. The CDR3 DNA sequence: TGCAGTGCTCTAACGCTGGACAGGGGGAGAAACTATGGCTACACCTTC.

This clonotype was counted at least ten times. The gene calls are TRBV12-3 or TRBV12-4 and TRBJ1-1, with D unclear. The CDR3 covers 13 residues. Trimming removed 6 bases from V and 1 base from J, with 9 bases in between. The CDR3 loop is CASSFPGNTEAFF. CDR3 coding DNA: TGTGCCAGCAGCTTCCCGGGGAACACTGAAGCTTTCTTT.

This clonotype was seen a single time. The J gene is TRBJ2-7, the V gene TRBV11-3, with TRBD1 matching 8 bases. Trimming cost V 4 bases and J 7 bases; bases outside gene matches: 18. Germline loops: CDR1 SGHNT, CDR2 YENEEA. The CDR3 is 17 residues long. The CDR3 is CASSSPRTGPGSNEQYF. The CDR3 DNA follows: TGTGCCAGCAGCTCGCCTAGGACAGGGCCGGGGTCGAATGAGCAGTACTTC.

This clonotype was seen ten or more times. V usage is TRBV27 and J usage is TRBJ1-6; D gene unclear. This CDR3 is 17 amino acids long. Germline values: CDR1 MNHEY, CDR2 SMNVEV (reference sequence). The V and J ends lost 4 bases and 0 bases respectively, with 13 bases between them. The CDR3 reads CASSSRVLSSYNSPLHF. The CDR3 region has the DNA TGTGCCAGCAGTTCCCGGGTCCTAAGCTCCTATAATTCACCCCTCCACTTT.

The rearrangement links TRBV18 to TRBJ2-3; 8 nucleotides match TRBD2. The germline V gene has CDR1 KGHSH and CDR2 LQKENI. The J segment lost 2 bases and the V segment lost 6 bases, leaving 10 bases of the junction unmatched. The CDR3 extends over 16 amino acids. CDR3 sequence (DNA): TGTGCCAGCTCTCCTATTAGCGGGGCTGCCACAGATACGCAGTATTTT. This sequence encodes CASSPISGAATDTQYF.

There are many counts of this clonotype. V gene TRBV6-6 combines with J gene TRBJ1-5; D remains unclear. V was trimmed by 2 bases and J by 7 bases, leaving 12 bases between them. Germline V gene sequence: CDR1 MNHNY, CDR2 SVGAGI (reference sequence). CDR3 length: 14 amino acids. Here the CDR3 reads CASSYGGERQPQHF. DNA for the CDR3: TGTGCCAGCAGTTACGGTGGGGAAAGGCAGCCCCAGCATTTT.

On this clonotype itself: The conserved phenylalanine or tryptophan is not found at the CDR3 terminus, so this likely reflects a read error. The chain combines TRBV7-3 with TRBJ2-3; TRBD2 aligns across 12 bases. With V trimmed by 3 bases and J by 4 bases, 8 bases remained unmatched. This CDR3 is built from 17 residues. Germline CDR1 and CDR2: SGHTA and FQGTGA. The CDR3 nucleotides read TGTGCCAGCAGCTTGGCTAGCGGGGGGGCCAACGCAGATACGCAGTATCTT. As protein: CASSLASGGANADTQYL.

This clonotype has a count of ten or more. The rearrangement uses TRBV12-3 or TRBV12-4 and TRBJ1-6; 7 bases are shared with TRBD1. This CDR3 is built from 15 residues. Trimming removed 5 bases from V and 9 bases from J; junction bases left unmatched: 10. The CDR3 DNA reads TGTGCCAGCAGTCTATCGGAGGGGGCAGGTTCACCCCTCCACTTT. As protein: CASSLSEGAGSPLHF.

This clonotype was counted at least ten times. CDR3 DNA sequence: TGTGCCAGCAGTCGGGGACAGGGAGGGTTCAATGAGCAGTTCTTC. It codes for CASSRGQGGFNEQFF. This rearrangement joins TRBV27 to TRBJ2-1, with 9 bases that match TRBD1. Germline CDR1 is MNHEY and CDR2 is SMNVEV (reference sequence). V lost 5 bases to trimming and J lost 6 bases; unmatched junction nucleotides: 8. The CDR3 runs 15 residues.

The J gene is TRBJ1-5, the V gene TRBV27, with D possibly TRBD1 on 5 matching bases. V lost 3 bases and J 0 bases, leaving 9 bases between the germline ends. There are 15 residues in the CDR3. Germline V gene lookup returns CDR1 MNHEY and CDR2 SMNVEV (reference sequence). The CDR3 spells CASSFQQDSNQPQHF. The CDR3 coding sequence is TGTGCCAGCAGTTTTCAACAGGATAGCAATCAGCCCCAGCATTTT.

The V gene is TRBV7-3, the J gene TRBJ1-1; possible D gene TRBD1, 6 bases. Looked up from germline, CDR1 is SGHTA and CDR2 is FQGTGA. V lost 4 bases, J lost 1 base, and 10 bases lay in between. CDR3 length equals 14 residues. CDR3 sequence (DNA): TGTGCCAGCAGCTGGGGGGCCGGGAACACTGAAGCTTTCTTT. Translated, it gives CASSWGAGNTEAFF.

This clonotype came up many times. In DNA, the CDR3 is TGTGCCAGCAGTTTATCGTTTGGGGGCTTTTCCCAAGAGACCCAGTACTTC. Its protein product is CASSLSFGGFSQETQYF. The J gene is TRBJ2-5, the V gene TRBV27, with D possibly being TRBD1 (6 bases). The CDR3 consists of 17 residues. Trimming stripped 0 bases from V and 1 base from J, with 15 bases between. Germline CDR1 and CDR2: MNHEY and SMNVEV (reference sequence).

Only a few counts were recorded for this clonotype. The CDR3 region has the DNA TGCAGTGCTAGAGATCTCGGGCCTTCCGGGGAGCTGTTTTTT. It yields the protein CSARDLGPSGELFF. This chain links TRBV20-1 with TRBJ2-2; no reliable D call. There are 14 residues in the CDR3. Germline V gene lookup returns CDR1 DFQATT and CDR2 SNEGSKA (reference sequence). Trimming left V 0 bases short and J 6 bases short, with 11 bases between.

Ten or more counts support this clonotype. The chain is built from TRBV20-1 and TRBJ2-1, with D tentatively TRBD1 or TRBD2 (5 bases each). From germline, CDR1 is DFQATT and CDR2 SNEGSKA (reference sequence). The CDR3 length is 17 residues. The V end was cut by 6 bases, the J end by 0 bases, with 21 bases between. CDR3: CSAEGIGEKTSYNEQFF. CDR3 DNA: TGCAGTGCCGAGGGGATTGGGGAGAAGACCTCCTACAATGAGCAGTTCTTC.

CDR3 in DNA: TGTGCCAGCAGCTTAGCGGGGAACAGGGGCAGAGAAAAACTGTTTTTT. It codes for CASSLAGNRGREKLFF. The chain carries TRBV7-9 and TRBJ1-4, with 7 bases lining up with TRBD1. The CDR3 totals 16 residues. The V gene's germline CDR1 is SEHNR and CDR2 FQNEAQ (reference sequence). V shed 0 bases and J 8 bases; nucleotides not matched to a gene: 9.

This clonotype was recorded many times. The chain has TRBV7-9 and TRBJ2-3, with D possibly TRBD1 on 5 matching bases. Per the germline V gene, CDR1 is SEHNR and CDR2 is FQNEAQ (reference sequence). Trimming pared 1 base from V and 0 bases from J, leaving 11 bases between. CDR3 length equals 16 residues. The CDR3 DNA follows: TGTGCCAGCAGCTTAGGTGACAGAACTAGCACAGATACGCAGTATTTT. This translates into CASSLGDRTSTDTQYF.

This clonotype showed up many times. The CDR3 sequence is CASSTSTGTIYEQYF. DNA of the CDR3: TGTGCCAGCAGCACTTCGACAGGGACAATCTACGAGCAGTACTTC. The chain links TRBV7-9 to TRBJ2-7, with 7 bases identical to TRBD1. CDR1 and CDR2 (germline): SEHNR, FQNEAQ (reference sequence). With V trimmed by 5 bases and J by 3 bases, 10 bases remained unmatched. The CDR3 is made up of 15 amino acids.

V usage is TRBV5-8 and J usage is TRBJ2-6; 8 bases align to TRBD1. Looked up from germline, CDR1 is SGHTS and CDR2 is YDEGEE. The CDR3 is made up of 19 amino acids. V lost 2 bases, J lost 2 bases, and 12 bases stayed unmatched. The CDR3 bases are TGTGCCAGCAGCTTTATGCTTGGACAGGGCCCGACTGGGGCCAACGTCCTGACTTTC. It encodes CASSFMLGQGPTGANVLTF.

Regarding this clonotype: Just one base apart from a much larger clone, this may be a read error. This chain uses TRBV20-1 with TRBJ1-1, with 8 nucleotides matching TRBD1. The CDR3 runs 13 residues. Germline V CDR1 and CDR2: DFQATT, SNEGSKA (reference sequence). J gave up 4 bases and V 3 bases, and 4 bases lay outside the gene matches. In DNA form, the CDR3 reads TGCAGTGCTAGGGTTACAGGGGGCACTGAAGCTTTCTTT. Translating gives CSARVTGGTEAFF.

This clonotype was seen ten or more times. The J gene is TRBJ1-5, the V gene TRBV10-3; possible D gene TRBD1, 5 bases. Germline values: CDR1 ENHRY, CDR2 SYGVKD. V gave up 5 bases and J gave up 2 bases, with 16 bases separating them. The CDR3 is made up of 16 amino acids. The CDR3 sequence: CAISSTGGVGNQPQHF. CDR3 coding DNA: TGTGCCATCAGTTCTACAGGAGGGGTTGGCAATCAGCCCCAGCATTTT.

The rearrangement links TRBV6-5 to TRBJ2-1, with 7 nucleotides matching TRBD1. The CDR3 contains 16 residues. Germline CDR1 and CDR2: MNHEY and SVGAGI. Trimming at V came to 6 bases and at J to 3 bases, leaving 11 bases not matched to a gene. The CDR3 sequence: CASSVTQGGYYNEQFF. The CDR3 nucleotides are TGTGCCAGCAGCGTGACCCAAGGGGGCTACTACAATGAGCAGTTCTTC.

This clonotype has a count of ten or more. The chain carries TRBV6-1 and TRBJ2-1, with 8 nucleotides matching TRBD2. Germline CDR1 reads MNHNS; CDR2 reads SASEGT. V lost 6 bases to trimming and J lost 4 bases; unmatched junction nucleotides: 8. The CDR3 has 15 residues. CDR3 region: CASRPGGASYNEQFF. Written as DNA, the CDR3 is TGTGCCAGCAGACCCGGGGGGGCATCTTACAATGAGCAGTTCTTC.

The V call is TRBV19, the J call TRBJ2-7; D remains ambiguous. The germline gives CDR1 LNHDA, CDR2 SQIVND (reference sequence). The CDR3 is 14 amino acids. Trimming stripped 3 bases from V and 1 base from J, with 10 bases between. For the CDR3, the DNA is TGTGCCAGTAGTATGGGATGGCGTTCCTACGAGCAGTACTTC. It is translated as CASSMGWRSYEQYF.

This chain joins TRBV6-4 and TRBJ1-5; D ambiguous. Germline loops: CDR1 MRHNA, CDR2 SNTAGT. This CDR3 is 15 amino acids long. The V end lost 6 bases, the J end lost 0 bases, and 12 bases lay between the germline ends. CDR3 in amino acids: CASRATVNSNQPQHF. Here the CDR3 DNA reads TGTGCCAGCAGGGCTACAGTAAATAGCAATCAGCCCCAGCATTTT.

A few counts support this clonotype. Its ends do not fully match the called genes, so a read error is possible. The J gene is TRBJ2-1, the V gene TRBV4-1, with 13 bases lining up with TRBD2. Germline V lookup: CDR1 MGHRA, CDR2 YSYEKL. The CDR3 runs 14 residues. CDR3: CVSSQGLAGTQRFF. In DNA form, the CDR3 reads TGCGTCAGCAGCCAGGGACTAGCGGGGACCCAAAGGTTCTTC.

The CDR3 protein is CASHRDSGNTIYF. The CDR3 DNA is TGTGCCAGCCACCGTGACTCTGGAAACACCATATATTTT. The rearrangement links TRBV7-9 to TRBJ1-3; no definite D call. CDR1 and CDR2 (germline): SEHNR, FQNEAQ (reference sequence). This CDR3 has 13 amino acids. Trimming took 8 bases from V and 0 from J, leaving 8 bases between them.

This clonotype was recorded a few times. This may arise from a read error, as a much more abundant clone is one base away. The CDR3 region has the DNA TGTGCCAGCAGCCAAGATGCCATTTACAATGAGCAGTACTTC. The encoded protein is CASSQDAIYNEQYF. The chain links TRBV4-2 to TRBJ2-7; no definite D call. Trimming cost V 0 bases and J 7 bases, with 13 bases left between them. This CDR3 region has 14 residues. Germline values: CDR1 LGHNA, CDR2 YNFKEQ.

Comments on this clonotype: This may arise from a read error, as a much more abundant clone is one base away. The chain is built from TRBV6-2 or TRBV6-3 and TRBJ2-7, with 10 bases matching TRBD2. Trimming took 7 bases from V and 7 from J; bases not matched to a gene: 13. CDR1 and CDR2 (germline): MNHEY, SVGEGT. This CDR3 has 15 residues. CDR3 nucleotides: TGTGCCAGCAAAATGTTTAGGAGCGGGGGGGATGAGCAGTACTTC. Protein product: CASKMFRSGGDEQYF.